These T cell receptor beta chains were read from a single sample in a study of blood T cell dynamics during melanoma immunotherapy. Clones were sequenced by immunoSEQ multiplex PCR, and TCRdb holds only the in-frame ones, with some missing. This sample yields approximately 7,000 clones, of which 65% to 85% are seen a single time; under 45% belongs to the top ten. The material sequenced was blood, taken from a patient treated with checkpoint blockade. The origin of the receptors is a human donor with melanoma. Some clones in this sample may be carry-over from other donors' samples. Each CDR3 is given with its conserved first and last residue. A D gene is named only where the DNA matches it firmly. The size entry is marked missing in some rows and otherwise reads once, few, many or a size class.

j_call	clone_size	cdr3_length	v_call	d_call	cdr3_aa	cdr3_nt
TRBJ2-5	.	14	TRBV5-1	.	CASSLGHPPETQYF	TGCGCCAGCAGCTTGGGACACCCCCCGGAGACCCAGTACTTC
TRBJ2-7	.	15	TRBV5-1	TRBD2	CASSLLAGDSDEQYF	TGCGCCAGCAGCTTGCTAGCGGGGGACTCAGACGAGCAGTACTTC
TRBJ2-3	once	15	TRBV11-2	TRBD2	CASSLTRGGADTQYF	TGTGCCAGCAGCTTAACGCGCGGGGGTGCAGATACGCAGTATTTT
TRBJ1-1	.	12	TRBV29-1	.	CRAGHMNTEAFF	TGCAGAGCCGGACATATGAACACTGAAGCTTTCTTT
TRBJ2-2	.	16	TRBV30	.	CAWRGGFSSNTGELFF	TGTGCCTGGAGGGGCGGGTTTTCATCGAACACCGGGGAGCTGTTTTTT
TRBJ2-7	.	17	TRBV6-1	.	CASSGGTRDQAILEQYF	TGTGCCAGCAGTGGCGGGACACGGGACCAGGCTATCCTAGAACAGTACTTC
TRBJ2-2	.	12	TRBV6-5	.	CASSSNTGELFF	TGTGCCAGCAGCTCTAACACCGGGGAGCTGTTTTTT
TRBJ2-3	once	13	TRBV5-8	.	CASSSPETDTQYF	TGTGCCAGCAGCTCCCCCGAAACAGATACGCAGTATTTT
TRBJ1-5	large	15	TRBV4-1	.	CASSQDIQGREPQHF	TGCGCCAGCAGCCAAGACATACAGGGTAGAGAGCCCCAGCATTTT
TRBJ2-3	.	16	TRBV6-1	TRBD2	CASSDVSSGGTDTQYF	TGTGCCAGCAGTGACGTCTCTAGCGGGGGTACAGATACGCAGTATTTT
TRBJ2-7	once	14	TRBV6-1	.	CASTLPADPHEQYF	TGTGCCAGCACCTTGCCAGCAGACCCCCACGAGCAGTACTTC
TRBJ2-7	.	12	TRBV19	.	CASSPGAYEQYF	TGTGCCAGTAGTCCAGGGGCCTACGAGCAGTACTTC